The 25 T cell receptor beta chains below come from one sample, sequenced in a study of CD8 T cells in Susac syndrome. It was with random hexamers that roughly 0.45 to 1 ug RNA was reverse transcribed. TCRdb reprocessed the immunoSEQ multiplex PCR reads with MiXCR, giving one entry per CDR3 protein. The repertoire holds about 300,000 distinct CDR3 sequences, with roughly 85% as singletons. Sequences were obtained from CD8+ T cells from PBMCs. Source of these receptors: a human donor with multiple sclerosis.

V is TRBV28 and J is TRBJ2-1; no reliable D call. Trimming took off 3 bases at V and 0 bases at J, with 9 bases between the two ends. This CDR3 is 15 amino acids long. Germline CDR1 and CDR2: MDHEN and SYDVKM. CDR3 DNA: TGTGCCAGCAGTTTTTACCTAAGCTCCTACAATGAGCAGTTCTTC. Protein: CASSFYLSSYNEQFF.

The CDR3 region is CSVDGLETSGSRDNEQFF. CDR3 bases: TGCAGCGTTGATGGGTTGGAGACTAGCGGGAGTCGGGACAATGAGCAGTTCTTC. The chain combines TRBV29-1 with TRBJ2-1; 12 positions agree with TRBD2. The CDR3 contains 18 residues. Germline CDR1 reads SQVTM; CDR2 reads ANQGSEA. The J segment lost 5 bases and the V segment lost 3 bases, leaving 14 bases of the junction unmatched.

V is TRBV11-2 and J is TRBJ2-2, with D maybe TRBD2 (5 bases). The CDR3 spans 19 residues. Trimming cost V 5 bases and J 0 bases, with 22 bases left between them. CDR1 and CDR2 (germline): SGHAT, FQNNGV. This CDR3 is CASSGGRLAPFSNTGELFF. CDR3 bases: TGTGCCAGCAGCGGAGGTCGGCTAGCTCCTTTTTCGAACACCGGGGAGCTGTTTTTT.

This clonotype was seen more than once but under ten times. This rearrangement joins TRBV6-2 or TRBV6-3 to TRBJ2-1; 12 nucleotides match TRBD1. The CDR3 is made up of 14 amino acids. The V gene's germline CDR1 is MNHEY and CDR2 SVGEGT. Germline trimming cut 10 bases from V and 8 bases from J; bases unmatched to any gene: 9. The CDR3 here is CAITRDRGLYEQFF. DNA of the CDR3: TGTGCCATCACCCGGGACAGGGGGCTTTATGAGCAGTTCTTC.

The CDR3 loop is CASSVSGTGGDGYTF. The CDR3 nucleotides read TGTGCCAGCAGCGTAAGCGGGACAGGGGGCGATGGCTACACCTTC. The rearrangement links TRBV9 to TRBJ1-2; 12 bases fit TRBD1. Trimming cost V 1 base and J 6 bases; bases outside gene matches: 4. There are 15 residues in the CDR3. Germline lookup yields CDR1 SGDLS and CDR2 YYNGEE.

Notes on this clonotype: A junction boundary mismatches the germline segment, possibly from a read error. The V and J genes are TRBV5-6 and TRBJ1-1; no firm D call. CDR3 length equals 15 residues. Germline CDR1 SGHDT, CDR2 YYEEEE. DNA for the CDR3: TGTGCCAGCAGCCCCTGGGCGGGCGTGAACCCTGAAGCTTTCTTT. Translation: CASSPWAGVNPEAFF. Using reference TRBV5-6 and TRBJ1-1 for the parts outside the CDR3, the full variable domain is DAGVTQSPTHLIKTRGQQVTLRCSPKSGHDTVSWYQQALGQGPQFIFQYYEEEERQRGNFPDRFSGHQFPNYSSELNVNALLLGDSALYLCASSPWAGVNPEAFFGQGTRLTVV.

The J gene is TRBJ2-1, the V gene TRBV27; possible D gene TRBD2, 6 bases. This CDR3 has 15 residues. Germline V gene data show CDR1 as MNHEY and CDR2 as SMNVEV (reference sequence). Trimming cost V 3 bases and J 3 bases, with 12 bases left between them. CDR3 DNA sequence: TGTGCCAGCAGTTTTGGGATAGCGGACTACAATGAGCAGTTCTTC. This translates into CASSFGIADYNEQFF.

The rearrangement joins TRBV6-6 to TRBJ1-2; D possibly corresponds to TRBD1 (5 bases). V was cut by 0 bases and J by 1 base, with 9 bases left in between. CDR1 MNHNY and CDR2 SVGAGI come from the germline V gene (reference sequence). CDR3 size: 15 residues. The CDR3 spells CASSYSFDSNYGYTF. Here the CDR3 DNA reads TGTGCCAGCAGTTACTCGTTTGACAGTAACTATGGCTACACCTTC.

V gene TRBV27 combines with J gene TRBJ2-5, with 7 bases fitting TRBD1. The CDR3 is 14 residues long. The ends lost 4 bases at V and 4 bases at J; junction bases unmatched: 6. The germline V gene has CDR1 MNHEY and CDR2 SMNVEV (reference sequence). CDR3 bases: TGTGCCAGCAGTTCGACAGGGATGGGAGAGACCCAGTACTTC. This encodes CASSSTGMGETQYF.

J is TRBJ1-2 and V is TRBV12-5; 10 bases map to TRBD1. The germline V gene has CDR1 LGHNT and CDR2 FRNRAP. V lost 3 bases and J lost 6; bases outside the gene matches: 4. The CDR3 spans 14 residues. The CDR3, as DNA: TGTGCTAGTGGTTTCCCTGGACAGGGGGATGGCTACACCTTC. Protein product: CASGFPGQGDGYTF.

CDR3 nucleotides: TGCGCCAGCAGCTTTTCGGGACGGTCGAGCTCTGGAAACACCATATATTTT. Its translation: CASSFSGRSSSGNTIYF. The rearrangement uses TRBV5-1 and TRBJ1-3; tentative D call: TRBD1 (5 bases). The CDR3 is made up of 17 amino acids. Germline V gives CDR1 SGHRS, CDR2 YFSETQ. With 2 bases removed from V and 0 bases from J, the gap between germline ends came to 15 bases.

The rearrangement uses TRBV20-1 and TRBJ2-7; D possibly matches TRBD1 or TRBD2 (5 bases each). Germline loops: CDR1 DFQATT, CDR2 SNEGSKA (reference sequence). V was clipped by 2 bases and J by 0 bases, with 8 bases between them. The CDR3 loop spans 13 amino acids. The CDR3 sequence is CSARTGPSYEQYF. The DNA of the CDR3 is TGCAGTGCTAGAACGGGGCCCTCCTACGAGCAGTACTTC.

The V gene is TRBV19, the J gene TRBJ2-1; 12 nucleotides line up with TRBD2. The V gene's germline CDR1 is LNHDA and CDR2 SQIVND (reference sequence). V was pared by 3 bases and J by 9 bases, with 9 bases of the junction left unmatched. The CDR3 runs to 16 residues. CDR3: CASSILAGGSGGEQFF. The CDR3 DNA is TGTGCCAGTAGTATTCTAGCGGGAGGGTCCGGGGGTGAGCAGTTCTTC.

The chain links TRBV6-4 to TRBJ2-1, with 9 bases fitting TRBD2. Trimming at V came to 4 bases and at J to 9 bases, leaving 7 bases not matched to a gene. This CDR3 region has 14 residues. Germline V lookup: CDR1 MRHNA, CDR2 SNTAGT. CDR3 nucleotides: TGTGCCAGCAGTGTTATAGCGGGAGTAAGTGAGCAGTTCTTC. Translating it yields CASSVIAGVSEQFF.

The table lists this clonotype with a count of one. The rearrangement uses TRBV28 and TRBJ2-5, with TRBD2 matching 10 bases. Trimming removed 2 bases from V and 4 bases from J; junction bases left unmatched: 7. The length of the CDR3 is 16 residues. Germline CDR1 MDHEN, CDR2 SYDVKM. CDR3 region: CASSLLAGEGGETQYF. The CDR3 DNA sequence: TGTGCCAGCAGTTTACTAGCGGGAGAGGGAGGAGAGACCCAGTACTTC.

This clonotype was found a few times. The rearrangement links TRBV10-2 to TRBJ2-4; D perhaps matches TRBD2 (5 bases). CDR1 is WSHSY and CDR2 is SAAADI in the germline V gene. Deletions cut 2 bases from V and 6 bases from J, with 17 bases between. The CDR3 runs to 16 residues. CDR3 sequence: CASSEPRAGLGNIQYF. The CDR3 DNA reads TGCGCCAGCAGTGAGCCGCGGGCCGGTTTGGGAAACATTCAGTACTTC.

The chain has TRBV15 and TRBJ2-3, with a weak D call TRBD2 (5 bases). CDR1 and CDR2 from the germline V gene are LNHNV and YYDKDF (reference sequence). This CDR3 is built from 15 residues. The ends were cut back, 2 bases at V and 2 bases at J, with 11 bases in the middle. CDR3 DNA sequence: TGTGCCACCAGCAGATCCCGGGGTTACACAGATACGCAGTATTTT. Amino acids: CATSRSRGYTDTQYF.

The chain recombines TRBV20-1 with TRBJ1-4; TRBD1 is a possible D gene (5 bases). This CDR3 is built from 12 residues. CDR1 DFQATT and CDR2 SNEGSKA come from the germline V gene (reference sequence). The V gene lost 1 base and the J gene lost 11 bases, with 11 bases spanning the gap. CDR3 residues: CSARALWGKLFF. CDR3 DNA sequence: TGCAGTGCTAGAGCTTTGTGGGGGAAACTGTTTTTT.

This clonotype was detected a few times. The chain is built from TRBV4-1 and TRBJ2-3, with D possibly being TRBD1 (6 bases). Trimming took 0 bases from V and 0 from J, leaving 16 bases between them. Per the germline V gene, CDR1 is MGHRA and CDR2 is YSYEKL. CDR3 size: 18 residues. The CDR3 reads CASSQEGARHPSTDTQYF. The CDR3 region has the DNA TGCGCCAGCAGCCAAGAGGGGGCACGACACCCTAGCACAGATACGCAGTATTTT.

V gene TRBV7-9 combines with J gene TRBJ1-3; no firm D call. The germline V and J ends were trimmed by 8 bases and 0 bases, with 11 bases remaining between them. Germline loops: CDR1 SEHNR, CDR2 FQNEAQ (reference sequence). The CDR3 consists of 14 residues. For the CDR3, the DNA is TGTGCCAGCCAAGAGGATAACTCTGGAAACACCATATATTTT. It specifies CASQEDNSGNTIYF.

This clonotype occurred a few times. The chain uses TRBV7-2 and TRBJ1-2, with D unclear. The CDR3 has 13 residues. V lost 2 bases and J 7 bases, leaving 11 bases between the germline ends. Germline CDR1 SGHTA, CDR2 FQGNSA. The CDR3 loop is CASSLPGRPGYTF. In DNA, the CDR3 is TGTGCCAGCAGCTTACCAGGAAGACCTGGCTACACCTTC.

This clonotype is a singleton in its sample. This sequence joins TRBV9 and TRBJ2-6, with 10 bases identical to TRBD1. The junction had 13 bases not matched to a gene; V was cut back by 4 bases and J by 3 bases. The CDR3 extends over 19 amino acids. Germline V CDR1 and CDR2: SGDLS, YYNGEE. The CDR3 sequence is CASSPPRRQGANGANVLTF. CDR3 in DNA: TGTGCCAGCAGCCCACCCCGGCGACAGGGGGCGAATGGGGCCAACGTCCTGACTTTC.

V gene TRBV6-2 or TRBV6-3 combines with J gene TRBJ2-4; possibly TRBD2 for D (5 bases). Germline-derived CDR1 and CDR2 are MNHEY and SVGEGT. V was cut by 2 bases and J by 13 bases, with 9 bases left in between. The CDR3 is 11 residues long. The CDR3 loop reads CASSYAGLQYF. The CDR3 region has the DNA TGTGCCAGCAGTTACGCGGGTCTGCAGTACTTC.

The DNA of the CDR3 is TGTGCCACCAGTGTTGGACAGGGGACCCGATACGAGCAGTACTTC. Translated, it gives CATSVGQGTRYEQYF. The J gene is TRBJ2-7, the V gene TRBV24-1, with TRBD1 matching 9 bases. CDR1 KGHDR and CDR2 SFDVKD come from the germline V gene. The CDR3 consists of 15 residues. Trimming cost V 5 bases and J 4 bases; bases outside gene matches: 8.

The chain carries TRBV13 and TRBJ2-7; TRBD2 matches at 8 bases. The length of the CDR3 is 16 residues. V lost 6 bases, J lost 1 base, and 11 bases stayed unmatched. The germline V gene encodes CDR1 PRHDT and CDR2 FYEKMQ (reference sequence). The CDR3 protein is CASSFPRGGPSYEQYF. CDR3 sequence (DNA): TGTGCCAGCAGTTTCCCCCGGGGGGGTCCATCCTACGAGCAGTACTTC.